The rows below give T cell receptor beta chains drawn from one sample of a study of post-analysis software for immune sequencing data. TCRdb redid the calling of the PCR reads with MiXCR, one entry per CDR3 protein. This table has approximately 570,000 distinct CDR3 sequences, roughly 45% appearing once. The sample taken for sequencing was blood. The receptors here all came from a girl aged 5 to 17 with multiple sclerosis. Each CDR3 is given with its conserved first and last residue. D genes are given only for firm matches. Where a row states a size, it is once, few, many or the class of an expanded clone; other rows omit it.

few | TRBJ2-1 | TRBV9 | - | TGTGCCAGCAGCCCAGACCTAGTGGTCCGGGACAATGAGCAGTTCTTC | CASSPDLVVRDNEQFF
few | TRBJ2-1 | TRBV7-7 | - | TGTGCTAGCAGCCCAACGGCTGCCCCCAATGAGCAGTTCTTC | CASSPTAAPNEQFF
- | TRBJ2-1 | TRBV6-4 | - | TGTGCCAGCAGCAAGGGAGTGTTCGTTGAGCAGTTCTTC | CASSKGVFVEQFF
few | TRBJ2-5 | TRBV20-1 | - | TGCAGTGCTAGAGATACGAATCAAGAGACCCAGTACTTC | CSARDTNQETQYF
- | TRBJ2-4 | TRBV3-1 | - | TGTGCCAGCAGCCAAGATCTTTTGAAAGTAAACATTCAGTACTTC | CASSQDLLKVNIQYF
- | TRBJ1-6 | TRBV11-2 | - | TGTGCCAGCAGCTTAGGTGTCCTACTCTCATCCTCCTCCTATAATTCACCCCTCCACTTT | CASSLGVLLSSSSYNSPLHF
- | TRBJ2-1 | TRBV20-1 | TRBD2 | TGCAGTGCTAGAGGCCAACTCCAGACTAGCGGGAGTACGAATGAGCAGTTCTTC | CSARGQLQTSGSTNEQFF
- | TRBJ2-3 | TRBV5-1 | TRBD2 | TGCGCCAGCAGCTTGGTTTCTCTAGCGGGTAGCACAGATACGCAGTATTTT | CASSLVSLAGSTDTQYF
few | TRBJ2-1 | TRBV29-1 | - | TGCAGCGCCGGGCGGCTGGGGGATGAGCAGTTCTTC | CSAGRLGDEQFF
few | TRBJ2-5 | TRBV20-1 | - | TGCAGTGCCGAAGCTTGGTCGACTAGCCAAGAGACCCAGTACTTC | CSAEAWSTSQETQYF
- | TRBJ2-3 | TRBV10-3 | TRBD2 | TGTGCCATCAGACCGCTAGCGGGAGTTGAAGGGTACGCAGATACGCAGTATTTT | CAIRPLAGVEGYADTQYF
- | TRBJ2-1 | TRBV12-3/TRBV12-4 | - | TGTGCCAGCAGTTTAGCGGTATACAATGAGCAGTTCTTC | CASSLAVYNEQFF
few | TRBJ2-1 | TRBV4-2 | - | TGTGCCAGCAGCCAAGGTGTGGGAGAGACCCAGTTCTTC | CASSQGVGETQFF
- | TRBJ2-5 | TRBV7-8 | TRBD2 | TGTGCCAGCCTTGATTCCCGGACTAGCGGGAGAGAGGAGACCCAGTACTTC | CASLDSRTSGREETQYF
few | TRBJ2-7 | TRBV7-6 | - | TGTGCCAGCAGCTTTTCGGGGTTGAACGAGCAGTACTTC | CASSFSGLNEQYF